Reported below is one T cell receptor beta chain. Its recognized antigen is unknown. Per-base qualities were not stored, and no clone one base away is much larger. CDR1 and CDR2 were assigned from the germline V gene as SGHVS and FQNEAQ. V is cut back by 6 bases and J by 6 bases, with 10 bases in the junction unmatched. Including cysteine and phenylalanine, the CDR3 has 14 amino acids. Only the CDR3 part of the read is kept: 42 bases, read in frame from the first base. This specimen belongs to a study of cytomegalovirus exposure and HLA in healthy donors (dated by TCRdb to about 2017). Regarding the study in general: An earlier analysis of 587 of the donors reported 250 to 350 Gb of sequence data and 100 million to 120 million unique TCR beta sequences obtained from around 190 million T cells. An early release that covered some 640 HLA-typed donors contained about 290 gigabases of sequencing data and tens of millions of unique TCR sequences. Among the roughly 430 genotyped donors, approximately 82% belonged to the genetic ancestry cluster associated with self-reported Caucasian donors. The study aimed to test whether cataloging public T cell receptors could reveal signatures of past pathogen exposure. The T cell repertoires of 550 to 850 subjects were profiled by immunosequencing and related to cytomegalovirus serostatus. Along with the roughly 670-subject first cohort, a separate validation cohort of more than 90 different subjects was used. To predict cytomegalovirus infection status, the study combined high-throughput TCR immunosequencing, statistical association of individual TCRs with disease status, and machine learning. A later analysis re-analyzed previously published TCR beta repertoires from 660 or so donors and added high-resolution HLA genotyping to study TCR occurrence patterns. Rather than drawing on any new phenotypic data, the later analysis identified candidate immune exposures from TCR beta sequences and the way those sequences occurred across donors. To decide whether each TCR beta V gene segment behaved as functional or pseudogenic, an earlier analysis of approximately 620 of the donors relied on high-throughput TCR beta sequencing. Donor age, sex, ethnicity and CMV serostatus were collected together with the repertoire data. A later genetic analysis took genome-wide SNP genotypes for about three fifths of the roughly 670 donors and used that subset as a discovery cohort. All discovery cohort repertoires had been generated on a single sequencing platform. Both class I and class II loci were covered by HLA typing, at four-digit resolution. Typing coverage differed by locus: A, B, C, DRB1 and DQB1 were typed in roughly 629-630 donors, DQA1 in about 500, DPA1 in 600 to 610, and DPB1 in just under 490. Because of strong linkage in the cohort, roughly five DR-DQ haplotypes were treated as single units for association and clustering. Among under 450 genotyped donors of the cohort, an average of about 240,000 unique TCR beta nucleotide sequences were sequenced per donor, 15% to 20% of them non-productive. The paper's findings and limits, for the study overall: Linkage disequilibrium might explain the correlated functional status among segregating V segments, but an unknown experimental factor could not be ruled out. V-gene and J-gene trimming of TCR beta chains was associated with a missense DCLRE1C variant in a later genetic analysis, and the association was replicated in an independent cohort. A group of highly shared sequence variants was considered likely to be a technical artifact of the sequencing pipeline. In a later analysis, TCR association rates were found to vary across HLA loci, with the most associated TCRs seen for DRB1 alleles and the fewest for HLA-C alleles. In an earlier analysis of 587 of the donors, most TCR beta V segments appeared in productive rearrangements about 87% or about 30% of the time, broadly matching IMGT annotations. The authors suggested that the approach could potentially be generalized to other disease states and immunological phenotypes. In the study, about 150 TCR beta chains were listed as associated with cytomegalovirus. Because the 87-base-pair reads could not distinguish some IMGT-functional V segments, including TRBV6-2 and TRBV6-3, those segments were excluded. Assigning TCR associations to individual alleles was difficult when HLA alleles, especially DR and DQ, strongly co-occurred. In a later analysis, most CMV-associated TCR beta chains were found to appear HLA-restricted, with HLA associations seemingly driven largely by CMV exposure. While some public TCRs were present in many individuals, most TCR sequences turned up only very rarely across donors. Presence/absence analyses assumed roughly uniform sequencing depth across donors, an assumption that may not hold. In a later genetic analysis, fewer N-insertions in productive TCRs were reported among donors in an Asian-associated ancestry cluster than the approximately 630-donor mean. Around 16 rarely observed V segments, including chromosome 9 orphons, were excluded from the earlier analysis of almost 600 of the donors because counts were too low. In a later analysis, several top co-occurrence clusters were reported to appear linked to parvovirus B19, influenza, CMV and Epstein-Barr virus. Because HLA typing was unavailable for some donors at each locus, only the typed subset was used in association tests. Three of the identified cytomegalovirus-associated TCR beta chains were confirmed in vitro to be specific for cytomegalovirus antigens. The classifier was reported to diagnose cytomegalovirus status with high specificity and sensitivity in both the original cohort and the validation cohort. Only TCR beta chains were sequenced in this cohort, and the absence of alpha or paired-chain data limited detectable features. A further reported finding was that TCR beta sequences accurately predicted the HLA-A and HLA-B alleles for most subjects in the first cohort. A later analysis found that HLA-associated TCR beta chains were more clonally expanded and had lower generation probabilities than equally common non-associated chains. CMV serostatus was the only immune exposure information available for the cohort. In a later analysis, about 17,000 TCR beta sequences were associated with specific HLA alleles at a false discovery rate of 0.05.

Library preparation was by the immunoSEQ multiplex PCR assay. For the multiplex PCR, a mixture combining 60 forward primers for TCR Vbeta segments and 13 reverse primers for TCR Jbeta segments was used. Amplification of the CDR3 region of rearranged TCR beta genes was performed with a multiplex PCR assay on genomic DNA. On the Illumina HiSeq System, the amplified TCR beta libraries were sequenced as 87-base-pair reads. The paper's processing steps were these. A later analysis counted approximately 84 million unique TCR beta chains across the 700 or so repertoires, and 10 million to 12 million of these chains were shared by at least two donors. A nearest-neighbor algorithm error-corrected the raw reads and collapsed the reads into unique sequences, merging closely related sequences to remove PCR and sequencing errors. CDR3 sequences were aligned to IMGT reference sequences to assign V, D and J gene segments. Each retained sequence needed at least a six-nucleotide match to both a V gene segment and a J gene segment. Rearrangements were called productive when the CDR3 lacked stop codons and stayed in frame with V and J; all others were non-productive. Following IMGT convention, CDR3 was defined as the stretch from the second conserved V-encoded cysteine up to the conserved J-encoded phenylalanine. The earlier analysis of some 600 of the donors excluded sequences that lacked an unambiguous match to a single V gene segment. An earlier analysis of 500 to 600 of the donors classified V segments as functional when productive rearrangements were above 56.7% and as segregating when the standard deviation between donors was above 5%. A statistical classification framework was built for diagnosing cytomegalovirus status from the catalog of TCR beta chain sequences. In a later analysis, V and J genes were assigned by comparing TCR nucleotide sequences against IMGT/GENE-DB human TR gene sequences. In a later analysis, CDR3 sequences and most-parsimonious VDJ recombination scenarios were assigned using the TCRdist pipeline. A later analysis defined each TCR beta chain by its CDR3 amino acid sequence plus V-gene family, and excluded reads lacking a unique V-gene family. A later analysis removed 450 to 600 highly shared, low-generation-probability nucleotide sequences to deal with suspected cross-contamination and a sequencing artifact. In a later analysis, a clonal expansion index for each public chain was calculated from normalized within-repertoire ranks of inferred template counts. Generation probabilities in a later analysis came from a VDJ recombination model fitted to out-of-frame rearrangements, and those results were checked against IGoR. A later analysis scored TCR-TCR, TCR-HLA and TCR-CMV co-occurrence with hypergeometric tests, applying a repertoire-size bias correction to TCR pairs. To estimate false discovery rates, a later analysis permuted the HLA or CMV assignments 20 times. A later analysis grouped co-occurring TCRs with DBSCAN, adding TCRdist sequence similarity when clustering within HLA-allele-positive subsets. Co-occurrence clustering excluded repertoires with fewer than 30,000 or more than 120,000 public chains, plus five with anomalous nucleotide sharing. TCRdb holds this immuneACCESS table with in-frame rearrangements only. Some clones are missing; in checked studies, unresolved V genes explain under half, and the rest has no known cause. V and J calls and clone size follow that table, whereas D and trimming were derived from the DNA. The sample table records approximately 200,000 clones; around four fifths of these occur just once. The leading ten clones occupy 6.5% of the sample.

The cohort consisted of some 670 healthy bone marrow donors. At the time of sampling, all cohort members were nominally healthy, though unrecorded immune exposures were likely present. The donor was CMV seropositive and was included in the group of 250 to 300 seropositive cohort members. Every donor gave a peripheral blood sample, and the peripheral blood mononuclear cells from that sample were used for TCR beta sequencing. The Qiagen DNeasy Blood Extraction Kit was used to extract genomic DNA from the blood cell samples. The chain was built from TRBV7-8 and TRBJ1-2, with 7 bases aligning to TRBD1. Input material: PBMCs. The TCR comes from a woman aged 45-65 years in good health and CMV-seropositive. CDR3 loop: CASRRDRVADGYTF. The DNA sequence is TGTGCCAGCAGGCGCGACAGGGTAGCAGATGGCTACACCTTC. With all but the CDR3 taken from the reference TRBV7-8 and TRBJ1-2 genes, the full variable domain is: GAGVSQSPRYKVAKRGQDVALRCDPISGHVSLFWYQQALGQGPEFLTYFQNEAQLDKSGLPSDRFFAERPEGSVSTLKIQRTQQEDSAVYLCASRRDRVADGYTFGSGTRLTVV.